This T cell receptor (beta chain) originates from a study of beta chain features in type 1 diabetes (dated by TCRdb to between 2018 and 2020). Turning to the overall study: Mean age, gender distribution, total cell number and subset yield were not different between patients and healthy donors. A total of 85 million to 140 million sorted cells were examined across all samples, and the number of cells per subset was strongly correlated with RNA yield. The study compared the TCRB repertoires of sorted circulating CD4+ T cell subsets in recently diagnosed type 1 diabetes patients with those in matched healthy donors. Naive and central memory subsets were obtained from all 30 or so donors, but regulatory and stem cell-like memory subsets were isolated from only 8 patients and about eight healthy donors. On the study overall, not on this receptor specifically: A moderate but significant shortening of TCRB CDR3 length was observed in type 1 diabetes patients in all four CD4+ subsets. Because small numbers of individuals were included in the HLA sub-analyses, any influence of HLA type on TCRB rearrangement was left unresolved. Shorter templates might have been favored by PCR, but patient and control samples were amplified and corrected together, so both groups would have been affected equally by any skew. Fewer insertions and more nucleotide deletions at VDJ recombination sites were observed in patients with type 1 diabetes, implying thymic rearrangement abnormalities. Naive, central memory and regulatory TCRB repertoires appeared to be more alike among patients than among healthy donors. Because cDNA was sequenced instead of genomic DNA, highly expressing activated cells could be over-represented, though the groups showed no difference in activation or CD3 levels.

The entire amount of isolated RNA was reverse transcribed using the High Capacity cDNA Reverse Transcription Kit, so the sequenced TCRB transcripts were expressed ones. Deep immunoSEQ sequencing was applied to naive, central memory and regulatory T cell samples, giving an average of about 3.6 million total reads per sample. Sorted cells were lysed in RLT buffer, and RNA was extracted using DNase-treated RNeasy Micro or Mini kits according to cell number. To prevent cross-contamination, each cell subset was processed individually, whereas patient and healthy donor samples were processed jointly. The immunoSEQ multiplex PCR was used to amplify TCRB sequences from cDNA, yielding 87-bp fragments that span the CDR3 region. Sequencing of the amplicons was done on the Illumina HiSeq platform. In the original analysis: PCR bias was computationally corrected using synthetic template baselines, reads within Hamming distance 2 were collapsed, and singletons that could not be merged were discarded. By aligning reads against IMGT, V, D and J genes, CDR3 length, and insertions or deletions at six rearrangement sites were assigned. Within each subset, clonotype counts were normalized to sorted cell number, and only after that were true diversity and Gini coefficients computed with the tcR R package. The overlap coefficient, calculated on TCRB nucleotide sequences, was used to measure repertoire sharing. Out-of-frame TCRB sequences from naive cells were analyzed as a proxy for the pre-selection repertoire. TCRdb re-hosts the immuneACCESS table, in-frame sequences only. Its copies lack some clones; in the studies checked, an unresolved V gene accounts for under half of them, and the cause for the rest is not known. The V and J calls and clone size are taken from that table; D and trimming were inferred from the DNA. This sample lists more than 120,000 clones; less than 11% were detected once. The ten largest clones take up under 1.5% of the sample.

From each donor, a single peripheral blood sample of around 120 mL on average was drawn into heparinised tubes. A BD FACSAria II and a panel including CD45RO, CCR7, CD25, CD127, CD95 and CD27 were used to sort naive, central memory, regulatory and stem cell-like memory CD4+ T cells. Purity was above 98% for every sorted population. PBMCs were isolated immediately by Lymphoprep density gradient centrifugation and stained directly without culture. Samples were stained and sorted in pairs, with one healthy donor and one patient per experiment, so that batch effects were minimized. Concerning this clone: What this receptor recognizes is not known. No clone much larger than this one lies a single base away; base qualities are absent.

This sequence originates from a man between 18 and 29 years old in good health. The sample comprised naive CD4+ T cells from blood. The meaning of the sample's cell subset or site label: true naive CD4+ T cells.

The CDR3 protein is CASSPTTTYGYTF. Here is the DNA: TGTGCCAGCAGCCCTACCACCACCTATGGCTACACCTTC. The chain links TRBV7-9 with TRBJ1-2; no D gene call is confident. From cysteine to phenylalanine, the CDR3 is 13 amino acids long. Only the CDR3 DNA stays, 39 bases, in frame from base 1. V is pared back by 5 bases and J by 4 bases, with 11 bases lying between the germline termini. CDR1 and CDR2 were assigned from the germline V gene (reference sequence) as SEHNR and FQNEAQ.